This TCR beta chain comes out of a study of shared clonotypes between healthy human individuals. Donors were healthy HIV-negative adults without recent acute infections or vaccinations. Germline CDR1 reads MGHRA; CDR2 reads YSYEKL. V lost 1 base and J lost 6, with 7 bases in between. CDR3 length equals 12 residues. Clones were read by immunoSEQ multiplex PCR, and TCRdb kept only the in-frame ones, dropping some. The table has about 2.4 million clones, around nine tenths seen once. With respect to this clone: Its antigen is as yet unknown. Different DNA sequences within this sample yield the same CDR3.

General study findings and limits: Estimated richness values were generally larger in naive subsets than in memory subsets. Investigators expected sequencing depth to affect clonotype sharing among donors.

The chain recombines TRBV4-1 with TRBJ2-7, with D possibly matching TRBD2 (6 bases). This receptor was identified in a young man in good health. Sequencing was carried out using naive CD4+ T cells sorted from blood. Specified subset: CD45RA+ positively selected. The CDR3 here is CASSQVGGEQYF. The CDR3 DNA follows: TGCGCCAGCAGCCAAGTCGGGGGCGAGCAGTACTTC.